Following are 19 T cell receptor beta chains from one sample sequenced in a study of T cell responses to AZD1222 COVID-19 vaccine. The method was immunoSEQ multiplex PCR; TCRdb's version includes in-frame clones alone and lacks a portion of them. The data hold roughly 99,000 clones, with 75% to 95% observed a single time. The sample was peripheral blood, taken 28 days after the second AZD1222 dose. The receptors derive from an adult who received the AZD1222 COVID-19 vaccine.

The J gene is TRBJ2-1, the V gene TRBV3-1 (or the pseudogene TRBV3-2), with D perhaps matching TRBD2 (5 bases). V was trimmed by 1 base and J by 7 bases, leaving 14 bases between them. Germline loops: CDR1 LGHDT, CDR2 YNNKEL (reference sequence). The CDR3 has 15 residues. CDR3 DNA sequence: TGTGCCAGCAGCCAAGGGGCTAGCAGGAGGAATGAGCAGTTCTTC. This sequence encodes CASSQGASRRNEQFF.

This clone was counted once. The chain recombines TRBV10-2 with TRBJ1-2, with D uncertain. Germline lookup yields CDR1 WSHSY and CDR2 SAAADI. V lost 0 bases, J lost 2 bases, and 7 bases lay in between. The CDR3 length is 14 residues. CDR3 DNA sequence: TGCGCCAGCAGTGAGTCAAGGATAAACTATGGCTACACCTTC. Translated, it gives CASSESRINYGYTF.

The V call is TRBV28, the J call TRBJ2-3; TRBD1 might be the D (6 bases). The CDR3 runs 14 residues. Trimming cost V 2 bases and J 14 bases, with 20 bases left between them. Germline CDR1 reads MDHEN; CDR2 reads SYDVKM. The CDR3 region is CASSLRGIRRIWYF. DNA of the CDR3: TGTGCCAGCAGTTTAAGGGGGATAAGGAGGATCTGGTATTTT.

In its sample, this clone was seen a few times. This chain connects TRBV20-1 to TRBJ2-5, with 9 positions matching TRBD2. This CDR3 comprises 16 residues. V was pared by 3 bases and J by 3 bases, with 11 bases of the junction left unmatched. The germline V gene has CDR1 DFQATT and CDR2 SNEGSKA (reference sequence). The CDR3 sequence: CSASDLSGGPEETQYF. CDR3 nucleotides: TGCAGTGCTAGTGACCTTAGCGGGGGACCGGAAGAGACCCAGTACTTC.

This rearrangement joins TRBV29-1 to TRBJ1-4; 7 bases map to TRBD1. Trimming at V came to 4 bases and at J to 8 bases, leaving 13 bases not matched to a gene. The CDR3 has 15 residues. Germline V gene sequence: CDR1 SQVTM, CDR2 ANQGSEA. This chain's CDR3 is CSVALRQGLREKLFF. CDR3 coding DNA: TGCAGCGTTGCTTTAAGACAGGGTCTTCGAGAAAAACTGTTTTTT.

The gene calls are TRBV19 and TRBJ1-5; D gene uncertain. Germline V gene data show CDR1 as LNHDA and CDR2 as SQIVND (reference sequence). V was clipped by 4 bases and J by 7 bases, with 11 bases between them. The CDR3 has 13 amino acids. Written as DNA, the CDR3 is TGTGCCAGTAGTAGTGTGGTAAGGCAGCCCCAGCATTTT. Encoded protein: CASSSVVRQPQHF.

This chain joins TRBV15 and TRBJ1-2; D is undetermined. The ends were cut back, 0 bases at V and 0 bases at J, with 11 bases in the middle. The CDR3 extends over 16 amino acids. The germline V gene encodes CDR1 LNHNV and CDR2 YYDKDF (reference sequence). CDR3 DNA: TGTGCCACCAGCAGAGATTATCGGCAAGCTAACTATGGCTACACCTTC. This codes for CATSRDYRQANYGYTF.

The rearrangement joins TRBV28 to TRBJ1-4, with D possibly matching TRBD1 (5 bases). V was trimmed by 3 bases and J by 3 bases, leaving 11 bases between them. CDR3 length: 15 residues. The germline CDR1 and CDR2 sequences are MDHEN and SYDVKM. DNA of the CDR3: TGTGCCAGCAGTTTTGCGGGGGACTCTAATGAAAAACTGTTTTTT. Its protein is CASSFAGDSNEKLFF. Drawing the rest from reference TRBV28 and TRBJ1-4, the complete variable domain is DVKVTQSSRYLVKRTGEKVFLECVQDMDHENMFWYRQDPGLGLRLIYFSYDVKMKEKGDIPEGYSVSREKKERFSLILESASTNQTSMYLCASSFAGDSNEKLFFGSGTQLSVL.

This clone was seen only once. The CDR3 DNA sequence: TGTGCCACCAGCAGAGATAGGGGCACCGGGGAGCTGTTTTTT. It translates to CATSRDRGTGELFF. The chain joins TRBV15 to TRBJ2-2; D possibly corresponds to TRBD1 (5 bases). This CDR3 contains 14 residues. Germline V CDR1 and CDR2: LNHNV, YYDKDF (reference sequence). Trimming cost V 0 bases and J 4 bases, with 6 bases left between them.

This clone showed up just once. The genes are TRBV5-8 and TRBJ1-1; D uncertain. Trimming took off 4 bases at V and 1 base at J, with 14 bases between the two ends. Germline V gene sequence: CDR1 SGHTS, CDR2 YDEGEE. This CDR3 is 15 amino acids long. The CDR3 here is CASSPLRQRNTEAFF. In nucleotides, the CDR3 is TGTGCCAGCAGCCCCTTGAGGCAGAGGAACACTGAAGCTTTCTTT.

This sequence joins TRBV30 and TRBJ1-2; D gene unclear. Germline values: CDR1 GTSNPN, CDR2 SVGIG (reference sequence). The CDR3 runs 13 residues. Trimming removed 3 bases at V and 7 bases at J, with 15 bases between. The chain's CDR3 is CAWRDQVRVGYTF. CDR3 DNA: TGTGCCTGGAGGGACCAGGTGAGAGTTGGCTACACCTTC.

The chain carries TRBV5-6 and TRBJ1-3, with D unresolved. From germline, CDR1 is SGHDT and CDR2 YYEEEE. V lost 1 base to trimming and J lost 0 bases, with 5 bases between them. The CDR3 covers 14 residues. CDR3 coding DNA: TGTGCCAGCAGCTTGTACAGCTCTGGAAACACCATATATTTT. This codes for CASSLYSSGNTIYF.

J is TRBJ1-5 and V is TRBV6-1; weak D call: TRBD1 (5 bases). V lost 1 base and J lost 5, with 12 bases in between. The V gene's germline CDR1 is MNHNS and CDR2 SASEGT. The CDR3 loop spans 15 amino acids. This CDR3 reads CASSEEWGGDQPQHF. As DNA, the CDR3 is TGTGCCAGCAGTGAAGAGTGGGGGGGGGATCAGCCCCAGCATTTT.

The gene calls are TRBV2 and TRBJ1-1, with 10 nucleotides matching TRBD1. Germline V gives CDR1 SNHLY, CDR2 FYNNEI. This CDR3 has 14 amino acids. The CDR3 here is CAAGGRQGALEAFF. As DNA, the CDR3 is TGTGCAGCGGGAGGGCGACAGGGGGCTCTAGAAGCTTTCTTT.

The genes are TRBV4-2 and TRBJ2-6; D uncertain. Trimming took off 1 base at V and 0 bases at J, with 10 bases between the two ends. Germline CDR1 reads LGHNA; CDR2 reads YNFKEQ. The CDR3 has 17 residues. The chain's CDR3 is CASSQGVGNSGANVLTF. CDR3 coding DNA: TGTGCCAGCAGCCAAGGGGTGGGGAACTCTGGGGCCAACGTCCTGACTTTC.

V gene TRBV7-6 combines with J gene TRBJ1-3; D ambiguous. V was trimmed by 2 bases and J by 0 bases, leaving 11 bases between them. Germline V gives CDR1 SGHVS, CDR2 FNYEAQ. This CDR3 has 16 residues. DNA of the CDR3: TGTGCCAGCAGCTTAAACCCGATCGACTCTGGAAACACCATATATTTT. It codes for CASSLNPIDSGNTIYF. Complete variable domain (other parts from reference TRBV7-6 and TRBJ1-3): GAGVSQSPRYKVTKRGQDVALRCDPISGHVSLYWYRQALGQGPEFLTYFNYEAQQDKSGLPNDRFSAERPEGSISTLTIQRTEQRDSAMYRCASSLNPIDSGNTIYFGEGSWLTVV.

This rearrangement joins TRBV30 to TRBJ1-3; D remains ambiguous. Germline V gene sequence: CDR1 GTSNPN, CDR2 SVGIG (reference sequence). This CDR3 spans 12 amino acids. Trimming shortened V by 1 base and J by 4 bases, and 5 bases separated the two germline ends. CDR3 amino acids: CAWSATGNTIYF. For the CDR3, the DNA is TGTGCCTGGAGTGCCACCGGAAACACCATATATTTT.

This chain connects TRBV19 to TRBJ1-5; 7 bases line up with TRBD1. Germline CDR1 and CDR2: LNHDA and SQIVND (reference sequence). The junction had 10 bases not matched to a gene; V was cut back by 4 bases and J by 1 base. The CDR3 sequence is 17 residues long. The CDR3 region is CASSTTSDRASNQPQHF. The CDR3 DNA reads TGTGCCAGTAGTACGACCTCCGACAGGGCGAGCAATCAGCCCCAGCATTTT. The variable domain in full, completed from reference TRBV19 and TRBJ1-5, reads DGGITQSPKYLFRKEGQNVTLSCEQNLNHDAMYWYRQDPGQGLRLIYYSQIVNDFQKGDIAEGYSVSREKKESFPLTVTSAQKNPTAFYLCASSTTSDRASNQPQHFGDGTRLSIL.

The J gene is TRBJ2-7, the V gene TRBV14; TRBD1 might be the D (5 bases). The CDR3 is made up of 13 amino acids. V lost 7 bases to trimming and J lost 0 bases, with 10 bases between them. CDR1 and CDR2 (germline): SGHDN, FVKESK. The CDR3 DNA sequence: TGTGCCAGCAACACGGACAACTCCTACGAGCAGTACTTC. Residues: CASNTDNSYEQYF.